A single sample is the source of the 17 T cell receptor beta chains below, sequenced in a study of CXCR3-negative and CXCR3-positive naive CD8 T cells. The study made its TRB cDNA libraries by 5' RACE, adding UMI labels. TCRdb reworked the 5' RACE reads into one entry per CDR3 protein, no DNA. This sample's table reports 75,000 to 90,000 distinct CDR3 sequences. These receptors' antigens are unknown. Study-level points and caveats: More hydrophobic TRB CDR3s were found in CXCR3-positive naive cells than in CXCR3-negative naive cells.

What was sequenced was naive CXCR3+ CD8+ T cells from blood. Indicated subset: CD45RO-CCR7+CD27+CD95- naive CD8+ T cells expressing CXCR3 (TNR3+). Receptors were obtained from a human donor in good health. Some clones in this sample may be carry-over from other donors' samples.

This chain connects TRBV29-1 to TRBJ2-5; there is no DNA to check the TCRdb D call of TRBD1. Germline V gives CDR1 SQVTM, CDR2 ANQGSEA. The CDR3 totals 13 residues. CDR3 sequence reads: CSGKDRNQETQYF.

This CDR3 is CASSQSLAGGSYNEQFF. This rearrangement joins TRBV3-1 to TRBJ2-1; TCRdb proposes TRBD2, but this gene call is untestable without DNA. The CDR3 consists of 17 residues. CDR1 LGHDT and CDR2 YNNKEL come from the germline V gene (reference sequence).

This rearrangement joins TRBV6-2 or TRBV6-3 to TRBJ2-7; lacking DNA, the TRBD2 call made by TCRdb goes unchecked. Germline assignment: CDR1 MNHEY and CDR2 SVGEGT. This CDR3 region has 15 residues. The CDR3 reads CASRQGLAGDYEQYF.

This chain uses TRBV4-3 with TRBJ2-1. Germline CDR1 is LGHNA and CDR2 is YSLEER. The CDR3 loop spans 17 amino acids. This chain's CDR3 is CASSQERQLIDLGEQFF.

The chain recombines TRBV5-1 with TRBJ2-7. This CDR3 is built from 14 residues. The germline CDR1 and CDR2 sequences are SGHRS and YFSETQ. The CDR3 sequence: CASSLGQGKNEQYF.

The rearrangement links TRBV21-1 to TRBJ2-1; TCRdb lists TRBD1, though no DNA is available to test this call. TRBV21-1 is annotated as a pseudogene. The CDR3 has 18 residues. The CDR3 sequence is CASSIRLDRASLYNEQFF.

J is TRBJ2-7 and V is TRBV3-1. The germline V gene encodes CDR1 LGHDT and CDR2 YNNKEL (reference sequence). The CDR3 runs 15 residues. The CDR3 sequence: CASSQQTGGPYEQYF.

CDR3 sequence: CASSSFADYEQYF. The genes are TRBV7-2 and TRBJ2-7. The CDR3 consists of 13 residues. Germline assignment: CDR1 SGHTA and CDR2 FQGNSA.

The chain links TRBV5-1 to TRBJ2-7; TCRdb's assignment of TRBD2 cannot be checked, as there is no DNA. The CDR3 is 15 residues long. CDR1 and CDR2 from the germline V gene are SGHRS and YFSETQ. CDR3: CASRAVAGVLYEQYF.

V gene TRBV28 combines with J gene TRBJ1-2. CDR1 MDHEN and CDR2 SYDVKM come from the germline V gene. The CDR3 totals 16 residues. CDR3 sequence reads: CASSLLYVGDNYGYTF.

J is TRBJ2-7 and V is TRBV20-1; TCRdb reports TRBD1, a call that lacks DNA to check it against. Germline V gene data show CDR1 as DFQATT and CDR2 as SNEGSKA (reference sequence). This CDR3 region has 16 residues. The CDR3 protein is CSASGWGTGVTYEQYF.

The chain joins TRBV5-1 to TRBJ1-1; the D call of TRBD1 rests on TCRdb alone, since no DNA is present to check it. This CDR3 has 15 residues. Germline V gives CDR1 SGHRS, CDR2 YFSETQ. This chain's CDR3 is CASSRIPDPNTEAFF.

The chain carries TRBV20-1 and TRBJ2-7; TCRdb gives TRBD1 as the D gene, but with no DNA this cannot be confirmed. The CDR3 consists of 15 residues. Germline V gene sequence: CDR1 DFQATT, CDR2 SNEGSKA (reference sequence). CDR3 in amino acids: CSARDEMGQGYEQYF.

The chain couples TRBV20-1 to TRBJ2-1; TCRdb reports TRBD2, a call that lacks DNA to check it against. The CDR3 contains 15 residues. Per germline, CDR1 DFQATT and CDR2 SNEGSKA (reference sequence). This CDR3 reads CSAHSLAGTYNEQFF.

The rearrangement uses TRBV13 and TRBJ1-4; TCRdb proposes TRBD1, but this gene call is untestable without DNA. CDR3 length: 13 residues. Germline lookup yields CDR1 PRHDT and CDR2 FYEKMQ (reference sequence). The CDR3: CASSLGQAEELFF.

The chain uses TRBV6-2 or TRBV6-3 and TRBJ2-7; absent DNA, TCRdb's TRBD2 call cannot be checked. There are 13 residues in the CDR3. Germline V gene sequence: CDR1 MNHEY, CDR2 SVGEGT. CDR3 loop: CATGLAGDYEQYF.

This chain links TRBV5-1 with TRBJ1-2. Germline V CDR1 and CDR2: SGHRS, YFSETQ. The length of the CDR3 is 12 residues. The chain's CDR3 is CASSSAEQGYTF.